The TCR beta chain described here comes from a study of T cells in Graves' hyperthyroidism and ophthalmopathy. Researchers amplified the TCR beta CDR3 regions from RNA transcripts. A first-round RT-PCR of the TCR CDR3 used the HTBI primer set. TCRdb reprocessed the multiplex PCR reads via MiXCR and lists one record per CDR3 protein. The table has under 300,000 distinct CDR3 sequences, less than 30% seen once. Germline V gene lookup returns CDR1 SGHRS and CDR2 YFSETQ. The length of the CDR3 is 15 residues. Trimming left V 5 bases short and J 0 bases short, with 12 bases between. This sequence was found in a man aged 40-50 years with Graves' hyperthyroidism that later progressed to Graves' ophthalmopathy. V gene TRBV5-1 combines with J gene TRBJ1-5; tentative D call: TRBD1 (6 bases). The sample comprised blood. The CDR3, as DNA: TGCGCCAGCAGTCCAGGGGCGGATAGCAATCAGCCCCAGCATTTT. This sequence encodes CASSPGADSNQPQHF.